The sequence of this T cell receptor beta chain was determined in a study of T cells after yellow fever vaccination. To note about this clonotype: Antigen: not known.

Trimming stripped 3 bases from V and 10 bases from J, with 13 bases between. This CDR3 contains 14 residues. Germline values: CDR1 SGHTA, CDR2 FQGTGA. It was through 5'RACE template switching that TCR cDNA was made, with a universal primer site and UMIs added. TCRdb fed the 5' RACE reads into MiXCR, producing one record per CDR3 protein. The sample shows roughly 60,000 distinct CDR3 sequences, more than 5.5% of them seen only once. Overall study findings and caveats: Clones that expanded after primary vaccination mostly reappeared after the booster (just over 95% CD4, approximately 85% CD8).

The chain carries TRBV7-3 and TRBJ1-6; D remains unclear. This TCR derives from a man between 18 and 29 years old who received the YFV17D yellow fever vaccine. The material was CD8+ T cells sorted from PBMCs, obtained on the day of the first yellow fever vaccination. CDR3 sequence: CASSLVGFGSPLHF. As DNA, the CDR3 is TGTGCCAGCAGCTTGGTGGGTTTTGGCTCACCCCTCCACTTT.